This T cell receptor beta chain came from a study of shared clonotypes between healthy human individuals. The naive CD8 fraction comprised CD45RO-negative cells positively selected for CCR7 and excluded terminally differentiated effector memory CD45RA+ cells. TCRdb's table, derived via immunoSEQ multiplex PCR, lists solely in-frame clones and lacks some. In the table there are a few million clones, 93% of which are singletons. The germline V gene encodes CDR1 SGDLS and CDR2 YYNGEE. CDR3 length equals 15 residues. The V gene lost 4 bases and the J gene lost 5 bases, with 18 bases spanning the gap. The origin of this receptor is a man younger than 35 in good health. Some clones in this sample may be carry-over from other donors' samples. What was sequenced was naive CD8+ T cells from PBMCs. This chain uses TRBV9 with TRBJ2-5; no firm D call. This CDR3 is CASSLSGRPEETQYF. The CDR3 nucleotides read TGTGCCAGCAGCCTATCCGGGCGACCTGAGGAGACCCAGTACTTC.